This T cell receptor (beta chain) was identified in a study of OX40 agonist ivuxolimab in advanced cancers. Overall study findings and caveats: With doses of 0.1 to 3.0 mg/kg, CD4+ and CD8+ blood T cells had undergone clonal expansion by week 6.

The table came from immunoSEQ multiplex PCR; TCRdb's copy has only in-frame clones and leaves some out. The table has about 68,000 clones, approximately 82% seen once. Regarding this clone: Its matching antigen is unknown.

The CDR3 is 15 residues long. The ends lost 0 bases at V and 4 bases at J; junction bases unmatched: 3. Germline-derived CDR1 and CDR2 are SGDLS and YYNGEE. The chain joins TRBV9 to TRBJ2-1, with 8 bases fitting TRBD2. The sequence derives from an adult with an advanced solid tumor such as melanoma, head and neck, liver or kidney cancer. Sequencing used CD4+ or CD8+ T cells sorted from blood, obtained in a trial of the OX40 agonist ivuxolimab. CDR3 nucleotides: TGTGCCAGCAGCGTAGCGGGGGGGCGATACAATGAGCAGTTCTTC. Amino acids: CASSVAGGRYNEQFF.